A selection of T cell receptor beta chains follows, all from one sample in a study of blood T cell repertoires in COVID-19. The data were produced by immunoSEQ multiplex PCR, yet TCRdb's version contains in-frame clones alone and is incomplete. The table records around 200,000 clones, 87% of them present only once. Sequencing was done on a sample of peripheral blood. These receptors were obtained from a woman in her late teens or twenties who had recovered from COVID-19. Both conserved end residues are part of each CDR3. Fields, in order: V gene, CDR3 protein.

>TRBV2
CASSEVRETAYGYTF
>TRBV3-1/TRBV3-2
CASSQEMSSGLDGYTF
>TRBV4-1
CASSHGLAYEQYF
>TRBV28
CASSSPAGGNQPQHF
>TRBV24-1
CATSDPQRQGPYNEQFF
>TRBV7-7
CASSPGQHPSGNTIYF
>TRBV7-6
CASSDSWDSYNEQFF
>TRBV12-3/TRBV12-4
CASGDRERGYTF
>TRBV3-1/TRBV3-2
CASTPVRGFFYFGNEKLFF
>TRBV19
CASSPRGMGDYGYTF
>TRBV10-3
CAISSNSAYEQYF
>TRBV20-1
CSARGLAGGGMQETQYF
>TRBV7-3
CASSSGQGNTIYF
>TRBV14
CASSQTQGLHGYTF
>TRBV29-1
CSVADRKNSPLHF
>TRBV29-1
CSVLASGFSTDTQYF
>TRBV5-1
CASSLELSASGRVVNEQFF
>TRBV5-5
CASSLTTGGTEAFF
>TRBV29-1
CSVYRSGEAFF
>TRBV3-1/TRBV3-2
CASSPKKREVGTDTQYF
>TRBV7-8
CASSLVKVAGGLYEQYF
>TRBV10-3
CAVRQGLGSRGYTF
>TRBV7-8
CASSYSQGGTEAFF
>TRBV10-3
CAISEPTDRAGEKLFF
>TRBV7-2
CASSPRGTSGDNEQFF
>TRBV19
CASSMASGGTNEQFF
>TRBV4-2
CASSQGNAYMNTEAFF
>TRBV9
CASSAYLQGPGELFF
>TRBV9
CASSVGGQGYEQYF
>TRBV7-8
CASSLEALGANYGYTF
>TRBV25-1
CASRTGSGEKLFF
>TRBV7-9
CASSLARPGTGPMNTEAFF
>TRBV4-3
CASSQDRGWEQYF
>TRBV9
CASSVATSSTYNEQFF
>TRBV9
CASSVAASGGTDTQYF